The entry that follows covers one T cell receptor beta chain sequence. What it recognizes is unknown. Specified time point: patch test 2, 6 weeks after DPC sensitization. Treatment: therapeutic diphenylcyclopropenone sensitization with weekly scalp DPC. Unfractionated whole blood served as the source for total RNA extraction. Via MiXCR, TCRdb re-called the RACE reads, giving one row per CDR3 protein. This sample has 360,000 or so distinct CDR3 sequences, with roughly 6.3% found just once. This entry comes from a study of human T cells and chemical hapten exposure. Study overall: The upper back received 0.01% DPC by patch testing, with results read at 6 days. A mostly female patient group had alopecia areata, totalis or universalis. Points from the study as a whole: Compared to controls, expanded TCRs made significantly more large clusters of similar CDR3s.

Losses at the gene ends were 0 bases for V and 5 bases for J; bases not matched to a gene: 4. Germline V gene lookup returns CDR1 KGHDR and CDR2 SFDVKD. CDR3 length: 16 amino acids. Sample: whole blood, taken in connection with sensitization to the hapten diphenylcyclopropenone (DPC). The rearrangement joins TRBV24-1 to TRBJ2-1, with 9 bases aligning to TRBD1. The origin of this receptor is a woman aged 18-29 years with alopecia areata. Some clones in this sample may be carry-over from other donors' samples. CDR3 DNA: TGTGCCACCAGTGATTTGTCGGGACAGGGTCACAATGAGCAGTTCTTC. Amino acid sequence: CATSDLSGQGHNEQFF.